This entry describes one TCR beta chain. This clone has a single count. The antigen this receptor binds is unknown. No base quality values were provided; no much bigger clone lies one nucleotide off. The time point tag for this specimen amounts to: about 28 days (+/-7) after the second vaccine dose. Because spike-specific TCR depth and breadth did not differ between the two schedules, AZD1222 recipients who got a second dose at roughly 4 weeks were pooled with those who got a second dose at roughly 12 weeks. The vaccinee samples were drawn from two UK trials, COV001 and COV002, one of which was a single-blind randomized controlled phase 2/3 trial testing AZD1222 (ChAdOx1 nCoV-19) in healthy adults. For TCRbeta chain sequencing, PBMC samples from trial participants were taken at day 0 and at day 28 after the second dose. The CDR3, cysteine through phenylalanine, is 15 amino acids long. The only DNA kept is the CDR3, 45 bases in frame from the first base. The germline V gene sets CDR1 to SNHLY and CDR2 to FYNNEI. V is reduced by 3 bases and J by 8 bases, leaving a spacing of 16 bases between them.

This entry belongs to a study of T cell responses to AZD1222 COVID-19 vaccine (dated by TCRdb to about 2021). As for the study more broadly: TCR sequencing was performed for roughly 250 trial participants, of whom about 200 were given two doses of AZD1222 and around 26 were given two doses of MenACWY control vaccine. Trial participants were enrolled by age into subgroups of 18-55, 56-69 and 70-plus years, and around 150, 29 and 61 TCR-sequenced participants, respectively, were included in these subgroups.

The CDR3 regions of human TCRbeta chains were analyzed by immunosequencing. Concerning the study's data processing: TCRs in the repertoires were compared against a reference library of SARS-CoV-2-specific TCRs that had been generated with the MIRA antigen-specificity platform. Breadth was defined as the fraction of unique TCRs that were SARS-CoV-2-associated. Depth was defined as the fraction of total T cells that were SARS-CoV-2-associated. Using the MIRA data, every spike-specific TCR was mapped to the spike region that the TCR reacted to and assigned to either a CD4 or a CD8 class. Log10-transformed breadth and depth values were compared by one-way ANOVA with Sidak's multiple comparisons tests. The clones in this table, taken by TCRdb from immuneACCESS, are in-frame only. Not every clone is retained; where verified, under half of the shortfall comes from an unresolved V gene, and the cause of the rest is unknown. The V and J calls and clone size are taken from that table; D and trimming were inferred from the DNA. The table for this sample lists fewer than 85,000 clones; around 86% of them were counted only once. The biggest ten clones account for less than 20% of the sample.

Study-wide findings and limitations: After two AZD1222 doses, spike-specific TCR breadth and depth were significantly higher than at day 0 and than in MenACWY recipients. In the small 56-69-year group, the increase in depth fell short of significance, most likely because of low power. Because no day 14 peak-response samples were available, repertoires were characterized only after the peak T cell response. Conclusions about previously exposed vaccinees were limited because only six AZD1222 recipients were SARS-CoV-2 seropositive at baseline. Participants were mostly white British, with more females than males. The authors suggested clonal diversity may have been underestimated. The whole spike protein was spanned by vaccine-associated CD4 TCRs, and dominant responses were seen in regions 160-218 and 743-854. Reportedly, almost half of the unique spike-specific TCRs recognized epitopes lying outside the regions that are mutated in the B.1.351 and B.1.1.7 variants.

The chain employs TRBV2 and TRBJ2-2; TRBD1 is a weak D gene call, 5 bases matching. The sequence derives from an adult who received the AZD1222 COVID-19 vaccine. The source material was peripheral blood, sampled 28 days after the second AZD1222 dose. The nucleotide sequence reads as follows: TGTGCCAGCAGTGACCACAAAGACAGTTCAGGGGAGCTGTTTTTT. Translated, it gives CASSDHKDSSGELFF.